The 26 T cell receptor beta chains in this list originate from one sample, sequenced in a study of T cells in Graves' hyperthyroidism and ophthalmopathy. RNA transcripts provided the source from which TCR beta CDR3 regions were amplified. RT-PCR in the first round (using the HTBI primer set) targeted the TCR CDR3. TCRdb re-called the multiplex PCR reads through MiXCR, storing one row per CDR3 protein. The sample lists 500,000 to 750,000 distinct CDR3 sequences; approximately 14% were seen once. Sample: blood. The receptors were sampled from a woman aged 25 to 39 with Graves' hyperthyroidism.

At least ten counts were recorded for this clonotype. The V call is TRBV11-2, the J call TRBJ1-4; D unresolved. There are 15 residues in the CDR3. V lost 5 bases to trimming and J lost 5 bases, with 15 bases between them. Germline V gives CDR1 SGHAT, CDR2 FQNNGV. This CDR3 reads CASSPPGGLNEKLFF. CDR3 bases: TGTGCCAGCAGCCCCCCAGGAGGTCTAAATGAAAAACTGTTTTTT.

This clonotype was seen a handful of times. The chain employs TRBV7-9 and TRBJ2-4, with D perhaps matching TRBD2 (5 bases). Germline values: CDR1 SEHNR, CDR2 FQNEAQ (reference sequence). With 5 bases removed from V and 4 bases from J, the gap between germline ends came to 9 bases. The length of the CDR3 is 13 residues. The CDR3 coding sequence is TGTGCCAGCAGCGTAAGCGGTAAAAACATTCAGTACTTC. This codes for CASSVSGKNIQYF.

This clonotype occurred a few times. This chain links TRBV5-5 with TRBJ2-2; TRBD2 might be the D (6 bases). Trimming cost V 1 base and J 2 bases, with 12 bases left between them. The CDR3 is made up of 16 amino acids. Per the germline V gene, CDR1 is SGHKS and CDR2 is YYEKEE (reference sequence). The CDR3 nucleotides read TGTGCCAGCAGCTTGCGGCGGGATTCCAACACCGGGGAGCTGTTTTTT. Translation: CASSLRRDSNTGELFF.

This clonotype was counted ten times or more. V and J are TRBV18 and TRBJ1-5; no clear D. CDR1 is KGHSH, CDR2 LQKENI, per germline. With 3 bases removed from V and 0 bases from J, the gap between germline ends came to 6 bases. This CDR3 has 14 residues. CDR3 in DNA: TGTGCCAGCTCACCCGAGTATAGCAATCAGCCCCAGCATTTT. It is translated as CASSPEYSNQPQHF. The full variable domain, its missing parts supplied by reference TRBV18 and TRBJ1-5, is NAGVMQNPRHLVRRRGQEARLRCSPMKGHSHVYWYRQLPEEGLKFMVYLQKENIIDESGMPKERFSAEFPKEGPSILRIQQVVRGDSAAYFCASSPEYSNQPQHFGDGTRLSIL.

There are many counts of this clonotype. The CDR3: CASGLPAGGHEQFF. Here the CDR3 DNA reads TGTGCTAGTGGTTTGCCAGCGGGAGGCCATGAGCAGTTCTTC. This chain links TRBV12-5 with TRBJ2-1, with 9 bases aligning to TRBD2. The CDR3 runs 14 residues. V was pared by 2 bases and J by 8 bases, with 4 bases of the junction left unmatched. CDR1 is LGHNT, CDR2 FRNRAP, per germline.

Notes on this clonotype: A much larger clone is a single base away; this may be a read error. Lacking the conserved final phenylalanine or tryptophan, this CDR3 likely reflects a read error. This chain uses TRBV7-7 with TRBJ1-1; 11 bases agree with TRBD1. Germline V CDR1 and CDR2: SSHAT, FNYEAQ (reference sequence). There are 17 residues in the CDR3. The CDR3 nucleotides read TGTGCTAGCAGCCATCGGACAGGGGGCTTCGGGAACACTGAAGCTTTCGTT. As protein: CASSHRTGGFGNTEAFV.

V usage is TRBV27 and J usage is TRBJ1-6, with TRBD1 matching over 10 bases. This CDR3 is built from 15 residues. Germline V lookup: CDR1 MNHEY, CDR2 SMNVEV (reference sequence). V gave up 3 bases and J gave up 5 bases; unmatched junction bases: 1. The CDR3 reads CASSLGTGDNSPLHF. In DNA form, the CDR3 reads TGTGCCAGCAGTTTGGGGACAGGGGATAATTCACCCCTCCACTTT.

The gene calls are TRBV20-1 and TRBJ1-4; tentatively, D is TRBD1 (5 bases). The CDR3 contains 15 residues. Per the germline V gene, CDR1 is DFQATT and CDR2 is SNEGSKA (reference sequence). Between the trimmed V and J ends, which lost 2 bases and 0 bases, there was a span of 10 bases. The CDR3 DNA is TGCAGTGCTAGAAGGGGTCCCCCAACTAATGAAAAACTGTTTTTT. Translating gives CSARRGPPTNEKLFF.

This clonotype was counted at least ten times. The V call is TRBV28, the J call TRBJ1-2; the D gene is possibly TRBD1 (6 bases). This CDR3 has 13 amino acids. The germline V gene encodes CDR1 MDHEN and CDR2 SYDVKM. The V end was cut by 2 bases, the J end by 8 bases, with 12 bases between. This CDR3 reads CASSLRWQGGYTF. For the CDR3, the DNA is TGTGCCAGCAGTTTAAGGTGGCAGGGGGGCTACACCTTC.

The chain employs TRBV10-2 and TRBJ1-4; the D gene is possibly TRBD1 (5 bases). Trimming removed 2 bases at V and 3 bases at J, with 13 bases between. Germline CDR1 is WSHSY and CDR2 is SAAADI. CDR3 length: 16 amino acids. The CDR3 protein is CASSEPPGGANEKLFF. CDR3 bases: TGCGCCAGCAGTGAGCCCCCCGGGGGGGCTAATGAAAAACTGTTTTTT.

This clonotype was seen ten or more times. The chain has TRBV7-8 and TRBJ1-5, with 10 bases aligning to TRBD1. Germline values: CDR1 SGHVS, CDR2 FQNEAQ. This CDR3 contains 18 residues. Trimming at V came to 5 bases and at J to 2 bases, leaving 12 bases not matched to a gene. Here the CDR3 DNA reads TGTGCCAGCAGCCGAAGGGACAGGGGCCCCGGGGGCAATCAGCCCCAGCATTTT. Amino acid sequence: CASSRRDRGPGGNQPQHF.

V gene TRBV27 combines with J gene TRBJ1-2, with D unresolved. From germline, CDR1 is MNHEY and CDR2 SMNVEV (reference sequence). V was clipped by 3 bases and J by 6 bases, with 11 bases between them. This CDR3 is built from 13 residues. Here the CDR3 reads CASSLTGRDGYTF. CDR3 DNA sequence: TGTGCCAGCAGTTTGACTGGGAGGGATGGCTACACCTTC.

This clonotype showed up many times. The CDR3 sequence is CASSDRDGNTEAFF. CDR3 DNA: TGTGCCAGCAGTGACAGGGATGGGAACACTGAAGCTTTCTTT. The chain couples TRBV2 to TRBJ1-1; a possible D gene is TRBD1 (5 bases). Germline CDR1 reads SNHLY; CDR2 reads FYNNEI. Deletions cut 3 bases from V and 1 base from J, with 9 bases between. CDR3 size: 14 residues.

There are many counts of this clonotype. The chain combines TRBV30 with TRBJ2-2; the D is unclear. There are 13 residues in the CDR3. The ends were cut back, 2 bases at V and 3 bases at J, with 7 bases in the middle. Germline CDR1 and CDR2: GTSNPN and SVGIG (reference sequence). The DNA of the CDR3 is TGTGCCTGGAGTCTCCGGGACACCGGGGAGCTGTTTTTT. Its protein product is CAWSLRDTGELFF.

There are a few counts of this clonotype. The chain recombines TRBV6-2 or TRBV6-3 with TRBJ1-2, with D possibly being TRBD1 (5 bases). Per the germline V gene, CDR1 is MNHEY and CDR2 is SVGEGT. This CDR3 is 14 amino acids long. Trimming removed 6 bases from V and 4 bases from J, with 15 bases in between. CDR3 sequence (DNA): TGTGCCAGCAGCCCGGGGGGGGTCACCTATGGCTACACCTTC. Residues: CASSPGGVTYGYTF.

This clonotype was observed at least ten times. The V and J genes are TRBV7-9 and TRBJ2-7; the D gene is possibly TRBD1 (6 bases). Germline V gene lookup returns CDR1 SEHNR and CDR2 FQNEAQ (reference sequence). The CDR3 has 15 amino acids. The V and J ends lost 5 bases and 3 bases respectively, with 17 bases between them. The CDR3 protein is CASSPSQTGFYEQYF. The CDR3 region has the DNA TGTGCCAGCAGCCCATCACAGACAGGTTTCTACGAGCAGTACTTC. Variable domain in full (rest from reference TRBV7-9 and TRBJ2-7): DTGVSQNPRHKITKRGQNVTFRCDPISEHNRLYWYRQTLGQGPEFLTYFQNEAQLEKSRLLSDRFSAERPKGSFSTLEIQRTEQGDSAMYLCASSPSQTGFYEQYFGPGTRLTVT.

This clonotype was recorded many times. The chain combines TRBV6-2 or TRBV6-3 with TRBJ2-1; D is possibly TRBD2 (5 bases). V was shortened by 5 bases and J by 2 bases, with 7 bases between the two germline ends. The CDR3 is 13 residues long. The V gene's germline CDR1 is MNHEY and CDR2 SVGEGT. CDR3 nucleotides: TGTGCCAGCAGTCGGACTCCCTACAATGAGCAGTTCTTC. Translated, it gives CASSRTPYNEQFF.

This chain links TRBV14 with TRBJ2-5; tentatively, D is TRBD2 (5 bases). The germline CDR1 and CDR2 sequences are SGHDN and FVKESK. The CDR3 sequence is 13 residues long. Trimming removed 4 bases from V and 5 bases from J, with 11 bases in between. The CDR3 coding sequence is TGTGCCAGCAGCCGAGTGTCGGGGGAGACCCAGTACTTC. This gives the protein CASSRVSGETQYF.

This clonotype was seen at least ten times. This sequence joins TRBV24-1 and TRBJ2-2; no definite D call. The CDR3 length is 13 residues. V was cut by 8 bases and J by 1 base, with 7 bases left in between. In germline, CDR1 is KGHDR, CDR2 SFDVKD. CDR3 sequence: CATKRRNTGELFF. The CDR3 DNA reads TGTGCCACCAAAAGGCGGAACACCGGGGAGCTGTTTTTT.

This clonotype was detected ten times or more. This rearrangement joins TRBV12-5 to TRBJ1-5; D possibly corresponds to TRBD1 (5 bases). The CDR3 runs to 16 residues. From germline, CDR1 is LGHNT and CDR2 FRNRAP. Between the trimmed V and J ends, which lost 0 bases and 2 bases, there was a span of 11 bases. CDR3 DNA: TGTGCTAGTGGTTTGGTTCCCGGGGACCGCAATCAGCCCCAGCATTTT. This sequence encodes CASGLVPGDRNQPQHF.

This clonotype was seen many times. This sequence joins TRBV20-1 and TRBJ2-1; 7 bases agree with TRBD1. This CDR3 contains 14 residues. V lost 2 bases to trimming and J lost 10 bases; unmatched junction nucleotides: 11. Looked up from germline, CDR1 is DFQATT and CDR2 is SNEGSKA (reference sequence). CDR3 sequence: CSARYQAATGEQFF. The CDR3 DNA follows: TGCAGTGCTAGATATCAGGCGGCGACAGGGGAGCAGTTCTTC.

The V and J genes are TRBV7-8 and TRBJ2-3; possible D gene TRBD2, 6 bases. V dropped 2 bases and J dropped 4 bases, with 10 bases sitting between them. This CDR3 has 14 residues. The V gene's germline CDR1 is SGHVS and CDR2 FQNEAQ. CDR3: CASSLLATSDTQYF. CDR3 nucleotide sequence: TGTGCCAGCAGCTTACTAGCGACTTCAGATACGCAGTATTTT.

This clonotype was counted between two and nine times. V is TRBV20-1 and J is TRBJ1-1; D unresolved. Trimming pared 0 bases from V and 0 bases from J, leaving 8 bases between. The CDR3 length is 14 residues. Germline V gives CDR1 DFQATT, CDR2 SNEGSKA (reference sequence). CDR3 region: CSARDGSLNTEAFF. The CDR3 DNA reads TGCAGTGCTAGAGACGGATCATTGAACACTGAAGCTTTCTTT.

This clonotype was picked up one time. One end of the junction is discordant with germline, which a read error may explain. The chain recombines TRBV11-2 with TRBJ2-5, with TRBD2 matching 9 bases. Germline loops: CDR1 SGHAT, CDR2 FQNNGV. The CDR3 has 15 residues. The CDR3 nucleotides are TGCGCCAGCAGCCGAGAAAAGCCTAGCGGGAAATCCCAGTACTTC. Protein product: CASSREKPSGKSQYF.

This clonotype was seen a few times. The chain carries TRBV10-3 and TRBJ2-3; possibly TRBD1 for D (6 bases). V shed 7 bases and J shed 2 bases, with 10 bases lying between them. Germline V gives CDR1 ENHRY, CDR2 SYGVKD. CDR3 length: 13 amino acids. CDR3 sequence: CAIIDRNTDTQYF. The CDR3 DNA reads as TGTGCCATCATTGACAGGAACACAGATACGCAGTATTTT.

The rearrangement joins TRBV29-1 to TRBJ2-7; 10 bases are shared with TRBD2. The CDR3 consists of 13 residues. Germline lookup yields CDR1 SQVTM and CDR2 ANQGSEA. Trimming at V came to 6 bases and at J to 7 bases, leaving 9 bases not matched to a gene. CDR3 loop: CSVSERGGGEQYF. The DNA of the CDR3 is TGCAGCGTCTCCGAGCGGGGGGGGGGGGAGCAGTACTTC.